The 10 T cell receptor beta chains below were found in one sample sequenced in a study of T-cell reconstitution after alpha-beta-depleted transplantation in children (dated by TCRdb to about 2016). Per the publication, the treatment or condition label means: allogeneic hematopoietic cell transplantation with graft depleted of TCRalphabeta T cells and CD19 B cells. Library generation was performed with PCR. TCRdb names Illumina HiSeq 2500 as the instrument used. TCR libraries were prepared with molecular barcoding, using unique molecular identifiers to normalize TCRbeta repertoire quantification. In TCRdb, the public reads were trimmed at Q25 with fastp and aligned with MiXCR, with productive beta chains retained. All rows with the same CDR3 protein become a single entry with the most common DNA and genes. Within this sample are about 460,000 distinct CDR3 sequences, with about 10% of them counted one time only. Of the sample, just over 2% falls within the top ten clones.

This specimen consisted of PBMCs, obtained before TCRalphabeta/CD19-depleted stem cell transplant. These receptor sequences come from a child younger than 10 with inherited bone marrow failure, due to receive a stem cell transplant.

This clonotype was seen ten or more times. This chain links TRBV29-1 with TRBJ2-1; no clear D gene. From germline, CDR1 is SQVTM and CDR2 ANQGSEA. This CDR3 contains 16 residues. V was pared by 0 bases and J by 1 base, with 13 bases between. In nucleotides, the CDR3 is TGCAGCGTTGAAGAGCCGAAGGCGGCTTCCTACAATGAGCAGTTCTTC. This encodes CSVEEPKAASYNEQFF.

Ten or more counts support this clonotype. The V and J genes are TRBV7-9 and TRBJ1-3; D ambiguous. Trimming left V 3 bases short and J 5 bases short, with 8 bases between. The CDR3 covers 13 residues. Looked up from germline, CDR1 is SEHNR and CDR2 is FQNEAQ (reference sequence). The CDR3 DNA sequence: TGTGCCAGCAGCTTTGGTCCGAGAAACACCATATATTTT. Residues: CASSFGPRNTIYF.

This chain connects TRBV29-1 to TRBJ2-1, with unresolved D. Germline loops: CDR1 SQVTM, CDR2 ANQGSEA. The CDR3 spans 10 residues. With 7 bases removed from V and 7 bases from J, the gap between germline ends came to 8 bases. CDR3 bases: TGCAGCGGACTTAGGAATGAGCAGTTCTTC. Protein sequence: CSGLRNEQFF.

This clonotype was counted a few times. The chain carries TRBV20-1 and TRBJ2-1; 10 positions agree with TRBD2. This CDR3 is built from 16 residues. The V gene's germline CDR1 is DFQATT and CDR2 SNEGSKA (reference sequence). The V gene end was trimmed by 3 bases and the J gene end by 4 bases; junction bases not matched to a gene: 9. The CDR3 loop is CSASRSSGRSYNEQFF. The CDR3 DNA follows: TGCAGTGCTAGTAGGTCTAGCGGGAGAAGTTACAATGAGCAGTTCTTC.

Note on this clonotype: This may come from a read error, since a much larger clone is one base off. The CDR3 DNA follows: TGTGCCAGCAGTTTGAGTTCCGGGTGGGAGCAGTACTTC. It translates to CASSLSSGWEQYF. The chain couples TRBV12-3 or TRBV12-4 to TRBJ2-7; D not certain. With 3 bases removed from V and 7 bases from J, the gap between germline ends came to 13 bases. The CDR3 contains 13 residues.

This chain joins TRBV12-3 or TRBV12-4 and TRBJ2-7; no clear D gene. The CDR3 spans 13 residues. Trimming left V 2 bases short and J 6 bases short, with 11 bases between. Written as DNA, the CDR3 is TGTGCCAGCAGTTTAACCCGGCCTGGCGAGCAGTACTTC. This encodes CASSLTRPGEQYF.

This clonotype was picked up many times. CDR3 sequence reads: CSARRGRYQETQYF. The CDR3 coding sequence is TGCAGTGCTAGAAGGGGGAGATACCAAGAGACCCAGTACTTC. The rearrangement links TRBV20-1 to TRBJ2-5; D is perhaps TRBD1 (6 bases). The CDR3 spans 14 residues. V gave up 2 bases and J gave up 0 bases, with 10 bases separating them. Germline V lookup: CDR1 DFQATT, CDR2 SNEGSKA (reference sequence).

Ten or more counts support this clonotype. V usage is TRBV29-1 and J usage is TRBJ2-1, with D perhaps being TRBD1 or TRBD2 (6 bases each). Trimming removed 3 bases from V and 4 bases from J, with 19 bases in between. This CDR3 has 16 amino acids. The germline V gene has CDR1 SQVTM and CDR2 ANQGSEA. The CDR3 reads CSVDRGLGSGYNEQFF. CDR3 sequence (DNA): TGCAGCGTTGACAGGGGACTGGGTTCCGGATACAATGAGCAGTTCTTC.

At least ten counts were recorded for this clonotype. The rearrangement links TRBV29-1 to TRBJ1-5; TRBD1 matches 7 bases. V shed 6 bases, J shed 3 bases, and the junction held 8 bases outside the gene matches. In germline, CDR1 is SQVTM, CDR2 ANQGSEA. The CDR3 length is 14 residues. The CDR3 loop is CSVWTGVFNQPQHF. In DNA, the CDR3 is TGCAGCGTCTGGACAGGAGTATTCAATCAGCCCCAGCATTTT.

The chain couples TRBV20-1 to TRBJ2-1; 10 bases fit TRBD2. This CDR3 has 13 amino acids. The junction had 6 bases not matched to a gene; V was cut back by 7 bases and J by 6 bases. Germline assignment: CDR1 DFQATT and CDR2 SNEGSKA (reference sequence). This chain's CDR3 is CSVGLAVFNEQFF. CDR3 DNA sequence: TGCAGTGTCGGACTAGCGGTTTTCAATGAGCAGTTCTTC.